A selection of T cell receptor beta chains follows, all from one sample in a study of T cell responses to AZD1222 COVID-19 vaccine. Sequencing used immunoSEQ multiplex PCR; TCRdb keeps in-frame clones, though not all of them. The table includes 180,000 or so clones, about 90% detected once. Sequenced material: peripheral blood, taken 28 days after the second AZD1222 dose. Receptor source: an adult who received the AZD1222 COVID-19 vaccine. Both conserved end residues are part of each CDR3. D genes are given only for firm matches. A row's size may be missing; if present it is once, few, many or a size class.

CDR3 protein: CASSMGQANTEAFF; CDR3 DNA: TGTGCCAGCAGCATGGGACAGGCGAACACTGAAGCTTTCTTT; clone size: once; D gene: TRBD1; J gene: TRBJ1-1; V gene: TRBV5-8
CDR3 protein: CASSLKGLAATGELFF; CDR3 DNA: TGTGCCAGCAGCTTAAAGGGACTAGCGGCTACCGGGGAGCTGTTTTTT; clone size: once; D gene: TRBD2; J gene: TRBJ2-2; V gene: TRBV7-2
CDR3 protein: CASNPRGVVGYGYTF; CDR3 DNA: TGTGCCAGCAACCCCCGGGGGGTCGTGGGCTATGGCTACACCTTC; clone size: -; D gene: -; J gene: TRBJ1-2; V gene: TRBV2
CDR3 protein: CASHPSSAGQYSNQPQHF; CDR3 DNA: TGTGCCAGTCACCCCAGCTCGGCAGGCCAATATAGCAATCAGCCCCAGCATTTT; clone size: -; D gene: -; J gene: TRBJ1-5; V gene: TRBV19
CDR3 protein: CAWSAQLTAEAFF; CDR3 DNA: TGTGCCTGGAGCGCGCAACTTACGGCTGAAGCTTTCTTT; clone size: once; D gene: -; J gene: TRBJ1-1; V gene: TRBV30
CDR3 protein: CASSDSAGGYNEQFF; CDR3 DNA: TGTGCCAGCAGTGACTCAGCGGGAGGGTACAATGAGCAGTTCTTC; clone size: -; D gene: TRBD2; J gene: TRBJ2-1; V gene: TRBV6-4
CDR3 protein: CASSLSGGNSYNEQFF; CDR3 DNA: TGTGCCAGCAGTTTATCGGGAGGAAACTCCTACAATGAGCAGTTCTTC; clone size: -; D gene: -; J gene: TRBJ2-1; V gene: TRBV27
CDR3 protein: CASSVGSGGVETQYF; CDR3 DNA: TGTGCCAGCAGCGTAGGTAGCGGGGGGGTAGAAACCCAGTACTTC; clone size: -; D gene: TRBD2; J gene: TRBJ2-5; V gene: TRBV9
CDR3 protein: CASSMTGASNQPQHF; CDR3 DNA: TGCGCCAGCAGCATGACAGGGGCGAGCAATCAGCCCCAGCATTTT; clone size: once; D gene: TRBD1; J gene: TRBJ1-5; V gene: TRBV5-1
CDR3 protein: CASSPGTETYEQYF; CDR3 DNA: TGTGCCAGCTCTCCCGGGACGGAAACCTACGAGCAGTACTTC; clone size: -; D gene: -; J gene: TRBJ2-7; V gene: TRBV18
CDR3 protein: CAWSLEGSYEQYF; CDR3 DNA: TGTGCCTGGAGTTTGGAGGGCTCCTACGAGCAGTACTTC; clone size: -; D gene: -; J gene: TRBJ2-7; V gene: TRBV30
CDR3 protein: CASSYLSEQGRDGYTF; CDR3 DNA: TGTGCCAGCAGTTACCTTTCTGAGCAGGGACGGGATGGCTACACCTTC; clone size: -; D gene: -; J gene: TRBJ1-2; V gene: TRBV6-5
CDR3 protein: CASRSGRTYSNQPQHF; CDR3 DNA: TGTGCCAGTAGGAGCGGACGGACTTATAGCAATCAGCCCCAGCATTTT; clone size: -; D gene: -; J gene: TRBJ1-5; V gene: TRBV19
CDR3 protein: CASSPRAPYEQYF; CDR3 DNA: TGTGCCAGCAGCCCCAGGGCCCCCTACGAGCAGTACTTC; clone size: -; D gene: -; J gene: TRBJ2-7; V gene: TRBV5-8
CDR3 protein: CASRGAEANEKLFF; CDR3 DNA: TGTGCCAGTAGAGGGGCAGAAGCTAATGAAAAACTGTTTTTT; clone size: -; D gene: -; J gene: TRBJ1-4; V gene: TRBV19
CDR3 protein: CASSFAGGELFF; CDR3 DNA: TGTGCCAGCAGCTTCGCAGGCGGGGAGCTGTTTTTT; clone size: few; D gene: -; J gene: TRBJ2-2; V gene: TRBV5-4
CDR3 protein: CASSGRSRSANTGELFF; CDR3 DNA: TGTGCCAGCTCCGGCCGCTCGCGGAGCGCGAACACCGGGGAGCTGTTTTTT; clone size: -; D gene: -; J gene: TRBJ2-2; V gene: TRBV2
CDR3 protein: CASSLKGGDTQYF; CDR3 DNA: TGTGCCAGCAGCCTCAAGGGGGGAGATACGCAGTATTTT; clone size: -; D gene: -; J gene: TRBJ2-3; V gene: TRBV3-1/TRBV3-2
CDR3 protein: CASSADGEQFF; CDR3 DNA: TGCGCCAGCAGCGCTGACGGTGAGCAGTTCTTC; clone size: -; D gene: -; J gene: TRBJ2-1; V gene: TRBV10-2
CDR3 protein: CASQRAGANVLTF; CDR3 DNA: TGTGCCAGCCAGAGGGCTGGGGCCAACGTCCTGACTTTC; clone size: -; D gene: -; J gene: TRBJ2-6; V gene: TRBV12-3/TRBV12-4
CDR3 protein: CASSFTRDYGYTF; CDR3 DNA: TGTGCCAGCAGTTTTACCAGGGACTATGGCTACACCTTC; clone size: -; D gene: -; J gene: TRBJ1-2; V gene: TRBV12-3/TRBV12-4
CDR3 protein: CASSPRTRTGELFF; CDR3 DNA: TGTGCCAGCAGCCCACGGACCCGCACCGGGGAGCTGTTTTTT; clone size: -; D gene: -; J gene: TRBJ2-2; V gene: TRBV6-5
CDR3 protein: CASSLGLGLAYEQYF; CDR3 DNA: TGCGCCAGCAGCTTGGGATTGGGACTAGCCTACGAGCAGTACTTC; clone size: -; D gene: TRBD2; J gene: TRBJ2-7; V gene: TRBV5-1
CDR3 protein: CASSFSGGGGVHEQYF; CDR3 DNA: TGTGCCAGCAGTTTCAGCGGGGGAGGGGGAGTCCACGAGCAGTACTTC; clone size: -; D gene: TRBD2; J gene: TRBJ2-7; V gene: TRBV27
CDR3 protein: CAINYRVEDQPQHF; CDR3 DNA: TGTGCCATAAACTACAGGGTAGAGGATCAGCCCCAGCATTTT; clone size: -; D gene: -; J gene: TRBJ1-5; V gene: TRBV19
CDR3 protein: CASSFEPSYEQYF; CDR3 DNA: TGTGCCAGCAGTTTTGAGCCTAGCTACGAGCAGTACTTC; clone size: once; D gene: -; J gene: TRBJ2-7; V gene: TRBV12-3/TRBV12-4
CDR3 protein: CASSKQGRGNQPQHF; CDR3 DNA: TGTGCCAGTAGTAAACAGGGGCGCGGCAATCAGCCCCAGCATTTT; clone size: -; D gene: TRBD1; J gene: TRBJ1-5; V gene: TRBV19
CDR3 protein: CASRPGQDPDTQYF; CDR3 DNA: TGTGCCAGCAGGCCGGGACAGGATCCAGATACGCAGTATTTT; clone size: -; D gene: TRBD1; J gene: TRBJ2-3; V gene: TRBV6-5
CDR3 protein: CASSQPGTGGTEAFF; CDR3 DNA: TGTGCCAGCAGTCAACCCGGGACAGGGGGCACTGAAGCTTTCTTT; clone size: once; D gene: TRBD1; J gene: TRBJ1-1; V gene: TRBV6-5
CDR3 protein: CASSAEVYEQFF; CDR3 DNA: TGTGCCAGCAGTGCAGAGGTCTATGAGCAGTTCTTC; clone size: -; D gene: -; J gene: TRBJ2-1; V gene: TRBV12-3/TRBV12-4
CDR3 protein: CATSRSKGQVYNEQFF; CDR3 DNA: TGTGCCACCAGCAGATCTAAAGGACAGGTCTACAATGAGCAGTTCTTC; clone size: -; D gene: TRBD1; J gene: TRBJ2-1; V gene: TRBV15
CDR3 protein: CASSQLDLAGRTDTQYF; CDR3 DNA: TGCGCCAGCAGTCAGTTAGACTTGGCAGGCCGCACAGATACGCAGTATTTT; clone size: -; D gene: -; J gene: TRBJ2-3; V gene: TRBV23-1
CDR3 protein: CAIRNREVSTEAFF; CDR3 DNA: TGTGCCATCAGGAACAGGGAGGTAAGCACTGAAGCTTTCTTT; clone size: -; D gene: -; J gene: TRBJ1-1; V gene: TRBV10-3
CDR3 protein: CASSEEGSGLFF; CDR3 DNA: TGTGCCAGCAGTGAAGAGGGGTCCGGACTGTTTTTT; clone size: -; D gene: -; J gene: TRBJ2-2; V gene: TRBV7-7
CDR3 protein: CSGEGQGPTMKQFF; CDR3 DNA: TGCAGCGGCGAGGGACAGGGGCCTACAATGAAGCAGTTCTTC; clone size: -; D gene: TRBD1; J gene: TRBJ2-1; V gene: TRBV29-1
CDR3 protein: CSVGRDRGDHTEAFF; CDR3 DNA: TGCAGCGTTGGACGGGACAGGGGGGATCACACTGAAGCTTTCTTT; clone size: -; D gene: TRBD1; J gene: TRBJ1-1; V gene: TRBV29-1
CDR3 protein: CASSYHLKGSYEQYF; CDR3 DNA: TGTGCCAGCAGTTACCACCTAAAGGGCTCCTACGAGCAGTACTTC; clone size: -; D gene: -; J gene: TRBJ2-7; V gene: TRBV6-2/TRBV6-3
CDR3 protein: CASSLSEDRGVLRGYTF; CDR3 DNA: TGCGCCAGCAGCTTGTCCGAGGACAGGGGGGTCTTGAGGGGCTACACCTTC; clone size: -; D gene: TRBD1; J gene: TRBJ1-2; V gene: TRBV5-1
CDR3 protein: CASSAGGRSREQYF; CDR3 DNA: TGTGCCAGCAGCGCGGGAGGGCGGTCCCGCGAGCAGTACTTC; clone size: -; D gene: TRBD2; J gene: TRBJ2-7; V gene: TRBV9
CDR3 protein: CASSSGLAGQETQYF; CDR3 DNA: TGTGCCAGCAGCTCGGGACTAGCGGGACAAGAGACCCAGTACTTC; clone size: -; D gene: TRBD2; J gene: TRBJ2-5; V gene: TRBV7-2
CDR3 protein: CASSLVQGYGYTF; CDR3 DNA: TGTGCCAGCAGTTTAGTCCAGGGCTATGGCTACACCTTC; clone size: -; D gene: -; J gene: TRBJ1-2; V gene: TRBV12-3/TRBV12-4
CDR3 protein: CASSLNVYNEQFF; CDR3 DNA: TGTGCCAGCAGTCTCAATGTCTACAATGAGCAGTTCTTC; clone size: -; D gene: -; J gene: TRBJ2-1; V gene: TRBV12-3/TRBV12-4
CDR3 protein: CASSPSQNPPRGTEAFF; CDR3 DNA: TGTGCCAGCTCACCATCCCAGAACCCCCCCCGGGGCACTGAAGCTTTCTTT; clone size: -; D gene: -; J gene: TRBJ1-1; V gene: TRBV18
CDR3 protein: CASSVGTARSSNEQYF; CDR3 DNA: TGTGCCAGCAGCGTCGGGACAGCCCGTAGTTCCAACGAGCAGTACTTC; clone size: -; D gene: TRBD1; J gene: TRBJ2-7; V gene: TRBV28
CDR3 protein: CASSLAGTGRIYEQYF; CDR3 DNA: TGTGCCAGCAGCTTAGCCGGGACGGGGAGGATCTACGAGCAGTACTTC; clone size: -; D gene: -; J gene: TRBJ2-7; V gene: TRBV5-5
CDR3 protein: CASSWGQPTEAFF; CDR3 DNA: TGTGCCAGCAGTTGGGGACAGCCCACTGAAGCTTTCTTT; clone size: -; D gene: TRBD1; J gene: TRBJ1-1; V gene: TRBV12-3/TRBV12-4
CDR3 protein: CASSIDRGGYGYTF; CDR3 DNA: TGTGCCAGCAGCATAGACAGGGGAGGCTATGGCTACACCTTC; clone size: -; D gene: TRBD1; J gene: TRBJ1-2; V gene: TRBV7-9
CDR3 protein: CASSRGEYTEAFF; CDR3 DNA: TGTGCCAGTAGTAGGGGGGAGTACACTGAAGCTTTCTTT; clone size: -; D gene: -; J gene: TRBJ1-1; V gene: TRBV19
CDR3 protein: CASSLGGQVEQFF; CDR3 DNA: TGTGCCAGCAGCTTAGGTGGCCAGGTTGAGCAGTTCTTC; clone size: -; D gene: -; J gene: TRBJ2-1; V gene: TRBV7-9